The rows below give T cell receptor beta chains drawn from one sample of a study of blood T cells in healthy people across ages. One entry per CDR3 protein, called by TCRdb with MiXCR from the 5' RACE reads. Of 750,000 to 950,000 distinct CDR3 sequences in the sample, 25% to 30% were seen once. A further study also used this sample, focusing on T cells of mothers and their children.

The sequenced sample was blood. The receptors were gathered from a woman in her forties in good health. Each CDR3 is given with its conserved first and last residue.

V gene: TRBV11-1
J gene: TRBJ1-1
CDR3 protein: CASSPYRETEAFF

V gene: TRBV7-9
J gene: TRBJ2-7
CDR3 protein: CASSGNDRGSYEQYF

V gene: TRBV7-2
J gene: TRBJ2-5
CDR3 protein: CASSEGGSSQETQYF

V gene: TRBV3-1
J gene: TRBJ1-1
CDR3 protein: CASSHLDRGTEAFF

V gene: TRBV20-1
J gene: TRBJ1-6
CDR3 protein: CSARDLTGGSWSPLHF

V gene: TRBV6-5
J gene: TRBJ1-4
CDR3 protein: CAGSSKDTNEKLFF

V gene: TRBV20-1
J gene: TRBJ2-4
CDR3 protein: CSAHVASGGAIWAKNIQYF

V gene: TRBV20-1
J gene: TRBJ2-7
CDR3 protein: CSARVGPAYEQYF

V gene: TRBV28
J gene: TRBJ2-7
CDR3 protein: CACSLSVGPYEQYF

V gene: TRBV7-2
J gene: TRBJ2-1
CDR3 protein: CASSFEGATVMVYNEQFF

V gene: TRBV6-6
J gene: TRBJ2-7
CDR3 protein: CASSYRTSGSLRQYF

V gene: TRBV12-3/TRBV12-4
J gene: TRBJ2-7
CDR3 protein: CASSLFASGSYEQYF

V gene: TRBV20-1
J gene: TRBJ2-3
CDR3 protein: CSAPGQGVAYSTDTQYF

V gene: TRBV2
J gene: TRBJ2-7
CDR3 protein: CASSESTGEQYF

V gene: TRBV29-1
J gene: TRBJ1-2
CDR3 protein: CSVPRDSGYGYTF

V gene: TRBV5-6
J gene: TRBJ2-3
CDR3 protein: CASSLRWGRMDTQYF

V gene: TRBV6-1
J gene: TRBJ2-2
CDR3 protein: CASSILLGQGRVGELFF

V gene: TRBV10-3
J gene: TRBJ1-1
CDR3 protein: CAISNYEGAEAFF

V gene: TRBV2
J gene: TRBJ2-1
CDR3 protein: CASSAGGGALVGNEQFF

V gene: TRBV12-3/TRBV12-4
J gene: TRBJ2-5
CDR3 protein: CASSPGFGEILPYQETQYF

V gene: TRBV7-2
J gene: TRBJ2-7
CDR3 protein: CASSTAGSQGYEQYF

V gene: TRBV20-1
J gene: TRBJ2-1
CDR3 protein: CSATRDRGSSYNEQFF

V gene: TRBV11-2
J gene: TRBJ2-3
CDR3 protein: CASSFSPEGTRGSKSTQYF

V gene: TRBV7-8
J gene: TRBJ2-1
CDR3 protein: CASRRQGPGNEQFF

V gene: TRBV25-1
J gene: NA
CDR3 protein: CASSERGFSEQYF

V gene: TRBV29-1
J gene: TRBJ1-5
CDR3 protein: CSVLITGTGGQPQHF

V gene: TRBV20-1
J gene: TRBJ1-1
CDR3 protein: CSARETGTLDTEAFF

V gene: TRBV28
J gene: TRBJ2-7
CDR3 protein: CASSHPRASPYEQYF

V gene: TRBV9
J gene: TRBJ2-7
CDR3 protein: CASSVVGGEYEQYF

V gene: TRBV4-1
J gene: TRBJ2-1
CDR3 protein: CASSPLSGLAGGEQFF

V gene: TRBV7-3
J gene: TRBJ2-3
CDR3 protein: CASSLRGQSTDTQYF

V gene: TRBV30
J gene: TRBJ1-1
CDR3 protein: CAWSVQANTEAFF

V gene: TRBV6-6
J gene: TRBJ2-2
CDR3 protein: CATGGADTGGLFF

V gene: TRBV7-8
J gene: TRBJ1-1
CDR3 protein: CASSPRLDEAFF

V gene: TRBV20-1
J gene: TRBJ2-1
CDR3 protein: CSAGTSGGAYNEQFF

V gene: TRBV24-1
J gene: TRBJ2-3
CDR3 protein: CATSDRSGIWDTQYF

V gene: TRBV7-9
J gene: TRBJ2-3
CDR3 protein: CASSFQGAQDTQYF

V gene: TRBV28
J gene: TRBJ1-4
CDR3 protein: CASSAYPQGARANEKLFF

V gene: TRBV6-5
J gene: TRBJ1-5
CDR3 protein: CASSFRGSNQPQHF

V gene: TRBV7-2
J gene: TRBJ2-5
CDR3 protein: CASSFGTSVLETQYF